The rows below give T cell receptor beta chains drawn from one sample of a study of long-term antiretroviral therapy in people with HIV. The data were produced by immunoSEQ multiplex PCR, yet TCRdb's version contains in-frame clones alone and is incomplete. The data show 25,000 to 30,000 clones, roughly 84% seen once. Sequencing was performed on unsorted PBMCs, taken 0.4 years after starting antiretroviral therapy. All receptors come from a man between 18 and 35 years old with HIV. Both conserved end residues are trimmed from each CDR3. The order of the fields is V gene, D gene, J gene, CDR3 protein. A D gene is named only where the DNA matches it firmly.

V gene: TRBV5-1
D gene: NA
J gene: TRBJ2-7
CDR3 protein: ASSQDVLTGREQY

V gene: TRBV6-6
D gene: NA
J gene: TRBJ2-4
CDR3 protein: ASSPRGELAKNIQY

V gene: TRBV14
D gene: NA
J gene: TRBJ2-1
CDR3 protein: ASSQDFSEDGINEQF

V gene: TRBV15
D gene: NA
J gene: TRBJ1-6
CDR3 protein: ATSRDRGSNSPLH

V gene: TRBV25-1
D gene: NA
J gene: TRBJ2-7
CDR3 protein: ASSVRGAPYEQY

V gene: TRBV4-3
D gene: NA
J gene: TRBJ1-1
CDR3 protein: ASSQTYRANTEAF

V gene: TRBV9
D gene: NA
J gene: TRBJ2-3
CDR3 protein: ASSTRGSSTDTQY

V gene: TRBV7-2
D gene: NA
J gene: TRBJ1-5
CDR3 protein: ASRRQNQPQH

V gene: TRBV5-1
D gene: NA
J gene: TRBJ2-5
CDR3 protein: ASSLVIGPVGQETQY

V gene: TRBV27
D gene: NA
J gene: TRBJ1-1
CDR3 protein: ASSPGFTATEAF

V gene: TRBV14
D gene: TRBD2
J gene: TRBJ2-1
CDR3 protein: ASSLTSGSWYEQF

V gene: TRBV6-5
D gene: NA
J gene: TRBJ2-2
CDR3 protein: ASSRRQSNTGELF

V gene: TRBV2
D gene: TRBD1
J gene: TRBJ2-7
CDR3 protein: ASRGTGGHEQY

V gene: TRBV11-3
D gene: NA
J gene: TRBJ2-7
CDR3 protein: ASSLDHRSVSYEQY

V gene: TRBV4-1
D gene: NA
J gene: TRBJ2-1
CDR3 protein: ASSRQASSYNEQF

V gene: TRBV13
D gene: NA
J gene: TRBJ2-5
CDR3 protein: ASSLGSLAEETQY

V gene: TRBV20-1
D gene: NA
J gene: TRBJ2-1
CDR3 protein: SARDENEQF

V gene: TRBV7-9
D gene: NA
J gene: TRBJ1-1
CDR3 protein: ASSLVRLGNEAF

V gene: TRBV6-6
D gene: TRBD2
J gene: TRBJ2-1
CDR3 protein: ASSLAGGPHNEQF

V gene: TRBV11-2
D gene: TRBD1
J gene: TRBJ1-5
CDR3 protein: ASSTTGGTGQPQH

V gene: TRBV7-9
D gene: TRBD1
J gene: TRBJ2-7
CDR3 protein: ASSLGQGFSYEQY

V gene: TRBV14
D gene: NA
J gene: TRBJ1-2
CDR3 protein: ASSQVRLYGYT

V gene: TRBV9
D gene: NA
J gene: TRBJ2-2
CDR3 protein: ASSVDPWGTGELF

V gene: TRBV11-3
D gene: TRBD1
J gene: TRBJ1-5
CDR3 protein: ASSLGQGDGQPQH

V gene: TRBV28
D gene: TRBD1
J gene: TRBJ1-5
CDR3 protein: ASSTIRDSRNQPQH

V gene: TRBV25-1
D gene: TRBD1
J gene: TRBJ1-1
CDR3 protein: ASSDPSGQGEVAF

V gene: TRBV27
D gene: NA
J gene: TRBJ2-4
CDR3 protein: ASSFDPLAKNIQY

V gene: TRBV6-1
D gene: TRBD2
J gene: TRBJ2-5
CDR3 protein: ASNNLPGLAGLY

V gene: TRBV28
D gene: TRBD1
J gene: TRBJ2-1
CDR3 protein: ASKLRGTGTKIEQF

V gene: TRBV9
D gene: TRBD1
J gene: TRBJ1-4
CDR3 protein: ASSGLRGQGVEKLF

V gene: TRBV28
D gene: TRBD1
J gene: TRBJ1-1
CDR3 protein: ASSSGGQGRSAF

V gene: TRBV11-2
D gene: NA
J gene: TRBJ2-2
CDR3 protein: ASNPSSTGELF

V gene: TRBV9
D gene: NA
J gene: TRBJ1-2
CDR3 protein: ASSGSGFNYGYT

V gene: TRBV5-4
D gene: TRBD1
J gene: TRBJ2-7
CDR3 protein: ASSPGQGEYEQY

V gene: TRBV6-5
D gene: TRBD2
J gene: TRBJ2-5
CDR3 protein: ASSYKSREQY

V gene: TRBV28
D gene: TRBD1
J gene: TRBJ1-2
CDR3 protein: ASSQYQGAGYGYT

V gene: TRBV5-8
D gene: NA
J gene: TRBJ2-2
CDR3 protein: ATSEAWTTGELF

V gene: TRBV9
D gene: TRBD1
J gene: TRBJ2-7
CDR3 protein: ASSAWDRGHEQY

V gene: TRBV13
D gene: NA
J gene: TRBJ2-7
CDR3 protein: ASSLGSEDEQY

V gene: TRBV19
D gene: NA
J gene: TRBJ2-4
CDR3 protein: ASSIDRRDGIQY

V gene: TRBV10-3
D gene: TRBD1
J gene: TRBJ2-7
CDR3 protein: AISEPGTGSEQY

V gene: TRBV4-3
D gene: NA
J gene: TRBJ2-7
CDR3 protein: ASSQVRQSYEQY

V gene: TRBV19
D gene: NA
J gene: TRBJ1-1
CDR3 protein: ASSIKGIEAF

V gene: TRBV5-8
D gene: NA
J gene: TRBJ1-5
CDR3 protein: ASSSDLGQTPWAQH

V gene: TRBV9
D gene: NA
J gene: TRBJ2-7
CDR3 protein: ASSALDSYEQY

V gene: TRBV28
D gene: NA
J gene: TRBJ1-1
CDR3 protein: ASSPPGFSEAF

V gene: TRBV7-9
D gene: TRBD2
J gene: TRBJ2-1
CDR3 protein: ASSSGLAGEYGEQF

V gene: TRBV7-2
D gene: NA
J gene: TRBJ1-1
CDR3 protein: ASSRAAGAGTEAF

V gene: TRBV5-1
D gene: NA
J gene: TRBJ2-7
CDR3 protein: ASSLDEEQY

V gene: TRBV6-5
D gene: TRBD1
J gene: TRBJ2-7
CDR3 protein: ASSQTGISYEQY

V gene: TRBV7-9
D gene: TRBD1
J gene: TRBJ2-7
CDR3 protein: ASSPLRAHRGAPYEQY

V gene: TRBV6-5
D gene: NA
J gene: TRBJ2-1
CDR3 protein: ASSRPYNEQF

V gene: TRBV9
D gene: NA
J gene: TRBJ2-7
CDR3 protein: ASSVEARNYEQY

V gene: TRBV6-6
D gene: TRBD2
J gene: TRBJ2-1
CDR3 protein: ASTPLTSGAHNEQF

V gene: TRBV19
D gene: NA
J gene: TRBJ2-5
CDR3 protein: ASSVESYPGETQY

V gene: TRBV4-3
D gene: NA
J gene: TRBJ2-3
CDR3 protein: ASGLVRGDTQY

V gene: TRBV28
D gene: NA
J gene: TRBJ1-5
CDR3 protein: ASSPSGWGPNSNQPQH

V gene: TRBV25-1
D gene: TRBD1
J gene: TRBJ2-3
CDR3 protein: ASSPRSGTGLTDTQY